The next 32 T cell receptor beta chains were all read from a single sample in a study of shared clonotypes between healthy human individuals. Measured with immunoSEQ multiplex PCR; TCRdb has only the in-frame clones, and not every one. Counted here are over a million clones, approximately 68% occurring once; the ten biggest clones make up about 1.5%. Sequencing was performed on memory CD4+ T cells sorted from blood. Subset described: CD45RA-negative fraction. Receptor source: a man younger than 35 in good health.

This clone was found a few times. The genes are TRBV5-1 and TRBJ2-3; TRBD2 matches at 11 bases. The junction had 10 bases not matched to a gene; V was cut back by 4 bases and J by 3 bases. CDR1 is SGHRS and CDR2 is YFSETQ in the germline V gene. This CDR3 contains 17 residues. The CDR3: CASSRGTSGPFTDTQYF. The CDR3 nucleotides are TGCGCCAGCAGCCGAGGGACTAGCGGTCCTTTTACAGATACGCAGTATTTT.

The V gene is TRBV5-1, the J gene TRBJ1-2; the D is unclear. With 0 bases removed from V and 8 bases from J, the gap between germline ends came to 8 bases. Germline lookup yields CDR1 SGHRS and CDR2 YFSETQ. This CDR3 has 12 residues. The CDR3 loop reads CASSLDAGGYTF. Written as DNA, the CDR3 is TGCGCCAGCAGCTTGGATGCCGGCGGCTACACCTTC.

The genes are TRBV5-1 and TRBJ2-2; 7 bases match TRBD1. CDR3 size: 15 residues. CDR1 is SGHRS and CDR2 is YFSETQ in the germline V gene. With V trimmed by 3 bases and J by 4 bases, 6 bases remained unmatched. CDR3 nucleotides: TGCGCCAGCAGCTCACAGACAGGGAGCACCGGGGAGCTGTTTTTT. This codes for CASSSQTGSTGELFF.

The rearrangement uses TRBV5-1 and TRBJ2-3; a possible D gene is TRBD2 (6 bases). CDR1 is SGHRS, CDR2 YFSETQ, per germline. V lost 4 bases and J lost 4, with 19 bases in between. The CDR3 extends over 16 amino acids. The CDR3 coding sequence is TGCGCCAGCAGCCCTGGGACTGGAAGTAGCGCAGATACGCAGTATTTT. Protein sequence: CASSPGTGSSADTQYF.

The rearrangement links TRBV6-1 to TRBJ1-1; the match to TRBD1 covers 9 bases. In germline, CDR1 is MNHNS, CDR2 SASEGT. The V segment lost 6 bases and the J segment 4 bases; nucleotides outside the gene matches: 9. The CDR3 covers 15 residues. The CDR3 coding sequence is TGTGCCAGCAGGACCCGACAGGGGGGGAGCACTGAAGCTTTCTTT. Translation: CASRTRQGGSTEAFF.

The genes are TRBV28 and TRBJ1-2, with D possibly being TRBD1 (5 bases). V lost 6 bases, J lost 6 bases, and 23 bases lay in between. Germline V lookup: CDR1 MDHEN, CDR2 SYDVKM. The CDR3 contains 16 residues. The CDR3 DNA sequence: TGTGCCAGCAGCGCCCCGTCGGGGGGAGTTTCGGATGGCTACACCTTC. Translated, it gives CASSAPSGGVSDGYTF.

This clone was seen at least ten times. This chain links TRBV5-6 with TRBJ1-3, with 7 positions matching TRBD1. CDR3 size: 16 residues. After removal of 4 bases from V and 2 bases from J, the junction contained 9 bases not matched to a gene. The germline gives CDR1 SGHDT, CDR2 YYEEEE. Written as DNA, the CDR3 is TGTGCCAGCAGCCCTGAACAGGGGAGGACTGGAAACACCATATATTTT. It specifies CASSPEQGRTGNTIYF.

The chain recombines TRBV5-1 with TRBJ1-4, with 7 bases identical to TRBD1. This CDR3 contains 16 residues. Germline assignment: CDR1 SGHRS and CDR2 YFSETQ. The trim removed 3 bases at V and 3 bases at J, leaving 8 bases unmatched. CDR3 coding DNA: TGCGCCAGCAGCTGGGAAAACAGGGGAGCTAATGAAAAACTGTTTTTT. Protein sequence: CASSWENRGANEKLFF.

The chain has TRBV21-1 and TRBJ1-6; TRBD1, the table's D call, was not compared with the DNA. TRBV21-1 is assigned pseudogene status. The CDR3 has 16 amino acids. For the CDR3, the DNA is TGTGCCAGCGAGCAGGTCAGGGGGGCGTGGAATTCACCCCTCCACTTT. Translating gives CASEQVRGAWNSPLHF.

This clone has more than one count but fewer than ten. The same CDR3 arises from other DNA sequences in this sample as well. The J gene is TRBJ2-2, the V gene TRBV5-1; D uncertain. Germline CDR1 is SGHRS and CDR2 is YFSETQ. The V gene lost 3 bases and the J gene lost 0 bases, with 6 bases spanning the gap. The length of the CDR3 is 14 residues. CDR3 nucleotide sequence: TGCGCCAGCAGCTCGGGCTCGAACACCGGGGAGCTGTTTTTT. It is translated as CASSSGSNTGELFF. Looking up the rest from reference TRBV5-1 and TRBJ2-2 gives the full variable domain: KAGVTQTPRYLIKTRGQQVTLSCSPISGHRSVSWYQQTPGQGLQFLFEYFSETQRNKGNFPGRFSGRQFSNSRSEMNVSTLELGDSALYLCASSSGSNTGELFFGEGSRLTVL.

The J gene is TRBJ2-5, the V gene TRBV5-1, with 7 bases aligning to TRBD2. Germline V gene data show CDR1 as SGHRS and CDR2 as YFSETQ. The CDR3 has 16 amino acids. With 5 bases clipped from V and 2 bases from J, the junction kept 12 bases outside the gene matches. The CDR3 nucleotides read TGCGCCAGCAGTTTCGAGGGGAGGGGAAGGCAAGAGACCCAGTACTTC. Its protein is CASSFEGRGRQETQYF.

This sequence joins TRBV2 and TRBJ2-2; D gene ambiguous. V was pared by 4 bases and J by 3 bases, with 6 bases between. Germline V CDR1 and CDR2: SNHLY, FYNNEI. CDR3 length equals 13 residues. DNA of the CDR3: TGTGCCAGCAGTGTCCAGTACACCGGGGAGCTGTTTTTT. Protein: CASSVQYTGELFF.

Concerning this clone: The sample has other DNA sequences that encode this CDR3 too. The chain links TRBV4-1 to TRBJ2-5, with TRBD1 matching over 8 bases. Germline CDR1 is MGHRA and CDR2 is YSYEKL. V shed 4 bases and J 5 bases; nucleotides not matched to a gene: 6. CDR3 length: 14 residues. CDR3 sequence (DNA): TGCGCCAGCAGCCCTGGACAGGGTGGCGAGACCCAGTACTTC. It encodes CASSPGQGGETQYF.

The rearrangement joins TRBV11-2 to TRBJ2-7; perhaps TRBD2 as D (6 bases). Trimming cost V 1 base and J 8 bases, with 12 bases left between them. This CDR3 contains 13 residues. The germline V gene has CDR1 SGHAT and CDR2 FQNNGV. CDR3 DNA: TGTGCCAGCAGCTTAGCGCGGGGTGTGCAGCAGTACTTC. Its protein is CASSLARGVQQYF.

The V call is TRBV7-8, the J call TRBJ1-2, with D possibly TRBD1 on 6 matching bases. CDR1 SGHVS and CDR2 FQNEAQ come from the germline V gene. V shed 5 bases and J shed 4 bases, with 11 bases lying between them. The CDR3 extends over 13 amino acids. CDR3 nucleotide sequence: TGTGCCAGCAGCCGGACAGCAATCTATGGCTACACCTTC. Protein: CASSRTAIYGYTF.

Concerning this clone: Other nucleotide sequences in the sample specify the same CDR3. This sequence joins TRBV7-9 and TRBJ2-5, with D unclear. Deletions cut 5 bases from V and 2 bases from J, with 3 bases between. This CDR3 is 11 amino acids long. Germline CDR1 SEHNR, CDR2 FQNEAQ (reference sequence). The CDR3 sequence is CASSVQETQYF. DNA for the CDR3: TGTGCCAGCAGCGTTCAAGAGACCCAGTACTTC.

As concerns this clone: The same CDR3 can be traced to other DNA sequences in this sample. V and J are TRBV10-3 and TRBJ1-1; TRBD1 matches 7 bases. Germline assignment: CDR1 ENHRY and CDR2 SYGVKD. V lost 3 bases to trimming and J lost 2 bases; unmatched junction nucleotides: 0. The CDR3 sequence is 13 residues long. The chain's CDR3 is CAISEGGNTEAFF. CDR3 coding DNA: TGTGCCATCAGTGAAGGGGGCAACACTGAAGCTTTCTTT.

Remarks on this clone: Other DNA sequences within the sample encode an identical CDR3. V is TRBV5-1 and J is TRBJ2-1, with TRBD1 matching 10 bases. This CDR3 is 14 amino acids long. Germline CDR1 SGHRS, CDR2 YFSETQ. After removal of 0 bases from V and 7 bases from J, the junction contained 1 base not matched to a gene. The CDR3 nucleotides are TGCGCCAGCAGCTTGGGACAGGGGGCGAATGAGCAGTTCTTC. Residues: CASSLGQGANEQFF.

The rearrangement links TRBV5-5 to TRBJ2-5, with 13 bases identical to TRBD2. There are 18 residues in the CDR3. Per germline, CDR1 SGHKS and CDR2 YYEKEE (reference sequence). V dropped 0 bases and J dropped 4; count of bases not matched to a gene: 9. The chain's CDR3 is CASSLATSGGQRRETQYF. The CDR3 DNA reads as TGTGCCAGCAGCTTGGCGACTAGCGGGGGGCAAAGGCGAGAGACCCAGTACTTC.

V gene TRBV25-1 combines with J gene TRBJ1-2; TRBD1 matches at 9 bases. With V trimmed by 3 bases and J by 8 bases, 4 bases remained unmatched. The germline V gene has CDR1 MGHDK and CDR2 SYGVNS. This CDR3 is built from 13 residues. DNA of the CDR3: TGTGCCAGCAGTGATCCGGGACAGGGAGGCTACACCTTC. It encodes CASSDPGQGGYTF.

The chain uses TRBV5-4 and TRBJ2-1, with D unresolved. V lost 4 bases and J 6 bases, leaving 8 bases between the germline ends. The CDR3 totals 12 residues. Germline lookup yields CDR1 SGHNT and CDR2 YYREEE (reference sequence). The CDR3 protein is CASSLGSNEQFF. CDR3 bases: TGTGCCAGCAGCCTAGGGTCCAATGAGCAGTTCTTC.

This chain links TRBV19 with TRBJ1-2; TRBD1 is a possible D gene (5 bases). This CDR3 is built from 13 residues. Germline loops: CDR1 LNHDA, CDR2 SQIVND (reference sequence). Trimming stripped 5 bases from V and 8 bases from J, with 15 bases between. The CDR3 bases are TGTGCCAGTAGTCCCCCCGGGACCGGGGGCTACACCTTC. Translating it yields CASSPPGTGGYTF.

V is TRBV10-3 and J is TRBJ2-1, with TRBD2 matching over 7 bases. Germline V lookup: CDR1 ENHRY, CDR2 SYGVKD. CDR3 size: 15 residues. The V segment lost 4 bases and the J segment 5 bases; nucleotides outside the gene matches: 8. The CDR3 nucleotides are TGTGCCATCAGTGCCCGTAGGGAGGGAGACAATGAGCAGTTCTTC. This encodes CAISARREGDNEQFF.

This chain uses TRBV2 with TRBJ1-4; TRBD1 is a possible D gene (6 bases). Deletions cut 0 bases from V and 8 bases from J, with 13 bases between. The V gene's germline CDR1 is SNHLY and CDR2 FYNNEI. CDR3 length: 15 residues. CDR3 nucleotide sequence: TGTGCCAGCAGTGAAGCAACACAGGGTGGCGAAAAACTGTTTTTT. Translating it yields CASSEATQGGEKLFF.

The genes are TRBV2 and TRBJ2-2; tentatively, D is TRBD1 or TRBD2 (5 bases each). This CDR3 contains 15 residues. CDR1 SNHLY and CDR2 FYNNEI come from the germline V gene. V lost 7 bases and J 5 bases, leaving 17 bases between the germline ends. In nucleotides, the CDR3 is TGTGCCAGCATGCCGGGGCGCGATACAACCGGGGAGCTGTTTTTT. Translating gives CASMPGRDTTGELFF.

The chain links TRBV5-1 to TRBJ1-4, with a tentative D call TRBD1 (5 bases). Germline V lookup: CDR1 SGHRS, CDR2 YFSETQ. The CDR3 has 16 residues. Between the trimmed V and J ends, which lost 0 bases and 7 bases, there was a span of 16 bases. Here the CDR3 DNA reads TGCGCCAGCAGCTTGGAGGGCCCCGGAAGGGGTGAAAAACTGTTTTTT. It specifies CASSLEGPGRGEKLFF.

This clone was observed once. This CDR3 is CASSLALGVDGYTF. The CDR3 coding sequence is TGTGCCAGCAGCTTAGCGTTGGGGGTCGATGGCTACACCTTC. The V gene is TRBV7-8, the J gene TRBJ1-2, with TRBD1 as a possible D gene (5 bases). The germline V gene has CDR1 SGHVS and CDR2 FQNEAQ. V dropped 0 bases and J dropped 6 bases, with 11 bases sitting between them. This CDR3 comprises 14 residues.

The rearrangement uses TRBV25-1 and TRBJ1-1; D perhaps matches TRBD1 (5 bases). The CDR3 spans 15 residues. Germline CDR1 MGHDK, CDR2 SYGVNS. The V end was cut by 2 bases, the J end by 0 bases, with 10 bases between. The CDR3 spells CASSEGHSLNTEAFF. As DNA, the CDR3 is TGTGCCAGCAGTGAAGGACACAGCCTGAACACTGAAGCTTTCTTT.

V usage is TRBV19 and J usage is TRBJ2-2; no definite D call. CDR1 is LNHDA, CDR2 SQIVND, per germline (reference sequence). The V and J ends lost 3 bases and 2 bases respectively, with 7 bases between them. The CDR3 runs 14 residues. CDR3 region: CASSIRRNTGELFF. For the CDR3, the DNA is TGTGCCAGTAGTATTCGTAGAAACACCGGGGAGCTGTTTTTT.

This clone was recorded once. The rearrangement uses TRBV5-4 and TRBJ2-3, with TRBD2 identical over 13 bases. The length of the CDR3 is 15 residues. V shed 4 bases, J shed 6 bases, and the junction held 5 bases outside the gene matches. CDR1 SGHNT and CDR2 YYREEE come from the germline V gene (reference sequence). The CDR3 loop reads CASSPAGLAGDTQYF. CDR3 bases: TGTGCCAGCAGCCCGGCGGGACTAGCGGGGGATACGCAGTATTTT. The variable domain in full, completed from reference TRBV5-4 and TRBJ2-3, reads ETGVTQSPTHLIKTRGQQVTLRCSSQSGHNTVSWYQQALGQGPQFIFQYYREEENGRGNFPPRFSGLQFPNYSSELNVNALELDDSALYLCASSPAGLAGDTQYFGPGTRLTVL.

As concerns this clone: This CDR3 is also generated by other DNA sequences in the sample. The chain recombines TRBV29-1 with TRBJ1-5, with D tentatively TRBD1 (5 bases). The CDR3 contains 12 residues. V was trimmed by 4 bases and J by 4 bases, leaving 8 bases between them. Looked up from germline, CDR1 is SQVTM and CDR2 is ANQGSEA. DNA for the CDR3: TGCAGCGTTGGGTGGGGGAATCAGCCCCAGCATTTT. It translates to CSVGWGNQPQHF.

This clone was detected only once. CDR3 loop: CASSSQGVGSEQYF. Written as DNA, the CDR3 is TGTGCCAGCAGTTCACAGGGGGTAGGTAGCGAGCAGTACTTC. This chain connects TRBV28 to TRBJ2-7; TRBD1 matches at 8 bases. V gave up 4 bases and J gave up 6 bases; unmatched junction bases: 8. CDR3 length: 14 residues. The germline V gene encodes CDR1 MDHEN and CDR2 SYDVKM.